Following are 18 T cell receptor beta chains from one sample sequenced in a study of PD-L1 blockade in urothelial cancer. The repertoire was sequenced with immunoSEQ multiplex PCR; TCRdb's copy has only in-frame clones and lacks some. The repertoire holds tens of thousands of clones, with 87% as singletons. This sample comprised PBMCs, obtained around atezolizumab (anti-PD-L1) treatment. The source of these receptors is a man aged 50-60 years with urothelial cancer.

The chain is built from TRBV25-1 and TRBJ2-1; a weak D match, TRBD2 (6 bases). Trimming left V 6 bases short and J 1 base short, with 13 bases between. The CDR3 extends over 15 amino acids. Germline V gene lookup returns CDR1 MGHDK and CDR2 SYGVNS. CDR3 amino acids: CASSQGLMSYNEQFF. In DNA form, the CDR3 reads TGTGCCAGCAGCCAGGGACTGATGTCCTACAATGAGCAGTTCTTC.

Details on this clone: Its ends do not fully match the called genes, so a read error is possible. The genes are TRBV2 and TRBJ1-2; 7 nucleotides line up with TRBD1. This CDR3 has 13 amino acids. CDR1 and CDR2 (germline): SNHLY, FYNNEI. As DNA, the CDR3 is TGTGCCAGCAGTGACAGGGGGGTATATGGATACACCTTC. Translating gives CASSDRGVYGYTF.

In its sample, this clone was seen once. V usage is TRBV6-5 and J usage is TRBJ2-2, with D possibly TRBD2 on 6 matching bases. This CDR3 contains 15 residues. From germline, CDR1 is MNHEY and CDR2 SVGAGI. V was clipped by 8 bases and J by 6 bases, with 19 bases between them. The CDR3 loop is CASSRRGPQPGELFF. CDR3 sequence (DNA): TGTGCCAGCTCCCGGAGGGGTCCCCAGCCCGGGGAGCTGTTTTTT.

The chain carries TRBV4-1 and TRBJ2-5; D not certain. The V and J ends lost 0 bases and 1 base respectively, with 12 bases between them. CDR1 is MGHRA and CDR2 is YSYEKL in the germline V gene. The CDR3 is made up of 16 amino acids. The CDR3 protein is CASSQDWLGSQETQYF. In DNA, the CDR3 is TGCGCCAGCAGCCAAGATTGGCTAGGTTCCCAAGAGACCCAGTACTTC.

CDR3 nucleotide sequence: TGTGCCAGCAGTTCCGGACTAGCGGGAGTCCTGGATACGCAGTATTTT. Translated: CASSSGLAGVLDTQYF. This chain links TRBV6-6 with TRBJ2-3; 13 bases line up with TRBD2. There are 16 residues in the CDR3. The V gene end was trimmed by 4 bases and the J gene end by 6 bases; junction bases not matched to a gene: 7. Germline CDR1 is MNHNY and CDR2 is SVGAGI (reference sequence).

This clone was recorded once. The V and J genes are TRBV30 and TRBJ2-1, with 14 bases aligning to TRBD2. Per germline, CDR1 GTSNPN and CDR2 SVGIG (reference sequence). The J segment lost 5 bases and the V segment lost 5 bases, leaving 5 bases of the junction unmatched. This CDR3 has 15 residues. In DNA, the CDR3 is TGTGCCTGGGGACTAGCGGGAGGCATTAACAATGAGCAGTTCTTC. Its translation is CAWGLAGGINNEQFF. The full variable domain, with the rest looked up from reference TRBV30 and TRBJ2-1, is SQTIHQWPATLVQPVGSPLSLECTVEGTSNPNLYWYRQAAGRGLQLLFYSVGIGQISSEVPQNLSASRPQDRQFILSSKKLLLSDSGFYLCAWGLAGGINNEQFFGPGTRLTVL.

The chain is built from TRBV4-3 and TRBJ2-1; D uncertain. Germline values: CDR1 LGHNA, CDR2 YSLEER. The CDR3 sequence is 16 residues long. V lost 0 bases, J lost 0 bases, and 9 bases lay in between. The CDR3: CASSQDLLSSYNEQFF. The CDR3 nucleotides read TGCGCCAGCAGCCAAGATTTGCTCAGCTCCTACAATGAGCAGTTCTTC.

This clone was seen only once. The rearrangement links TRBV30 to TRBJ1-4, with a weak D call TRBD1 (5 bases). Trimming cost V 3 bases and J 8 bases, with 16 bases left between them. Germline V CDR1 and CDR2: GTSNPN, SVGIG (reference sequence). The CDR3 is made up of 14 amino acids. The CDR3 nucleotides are TGTGCCTGGAGGTCTCCAGGGACTGGAGAAAAACTGTTTTTT. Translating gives CAWRSPGTGEKLFF. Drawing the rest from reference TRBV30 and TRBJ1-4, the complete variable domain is SQTIHQWPATLVQPVGSPLSLECTVEGTSNPNLYWYRQAAGRGLQLLFYSVGIGQISSEVPQNLSASRPQDRQFILSSKKLLLSDSGFYLCAWRSPGTGEKLFFGSGTQLSVL.

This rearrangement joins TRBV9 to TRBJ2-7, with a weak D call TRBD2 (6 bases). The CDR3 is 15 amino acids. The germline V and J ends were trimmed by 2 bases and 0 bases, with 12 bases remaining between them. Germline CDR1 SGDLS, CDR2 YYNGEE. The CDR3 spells CASSVGTPSSYEQYF. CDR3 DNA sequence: TGTGCCAGCAGCGTGGGGACTCCCAGCTCCTACGAGCAGTACTTC.

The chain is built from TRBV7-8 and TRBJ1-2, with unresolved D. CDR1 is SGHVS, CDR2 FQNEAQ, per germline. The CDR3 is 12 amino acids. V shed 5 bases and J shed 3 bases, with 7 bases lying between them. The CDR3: CASSAPDYGYTF. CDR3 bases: TGTGCCAGCAGCGCGCCGGACTATGGCTACACCTTC.

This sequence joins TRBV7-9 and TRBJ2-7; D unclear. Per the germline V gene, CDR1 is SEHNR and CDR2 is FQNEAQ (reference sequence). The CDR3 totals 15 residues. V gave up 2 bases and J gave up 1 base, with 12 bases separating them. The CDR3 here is CASSLWASESYEQYF. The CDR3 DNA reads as TGTGCCAGCAGCTTATGGGCCAGTGAATCCTACGAGCAGTACTTC. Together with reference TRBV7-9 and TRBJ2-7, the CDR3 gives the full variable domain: DTGVSQNPRHKITKRGQNVTFRCDPISEHNRLYWYRQTLGQGPEFLTYFQNEAQLEKSRLLSDRFSAERPKGSFSTLEIQRTEQGDSAMYLCASSLWASESYEQYFGPGTRLTVT.

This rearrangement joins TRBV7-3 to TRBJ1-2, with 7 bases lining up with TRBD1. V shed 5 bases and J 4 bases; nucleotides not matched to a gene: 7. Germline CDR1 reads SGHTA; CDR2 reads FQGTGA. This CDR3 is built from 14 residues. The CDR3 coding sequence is TGTGCCAGCAGCGTCGCAGGGGGAACCTATGGCTACACCTTC. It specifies CASSVAGGTYGYTF.

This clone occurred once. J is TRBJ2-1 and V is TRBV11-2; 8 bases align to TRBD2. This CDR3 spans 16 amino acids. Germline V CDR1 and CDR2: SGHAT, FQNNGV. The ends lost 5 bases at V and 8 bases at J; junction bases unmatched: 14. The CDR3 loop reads CASSPRWLAGIDEQFF. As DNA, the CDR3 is TGTGCCAGCAGCCCCCGGTGGTTAGCGGGGATTGATGAGCAGTTCTTC. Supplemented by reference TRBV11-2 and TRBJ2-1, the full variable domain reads EAGVAQSPRYKIIEKRQSVAFWCNPISGHATLYWYQQILGQGPKLLIQFQNNGVVDDSQLPKDRFSAERLKGVDSTLKIQPAKLEDSAVYLCASSPRWLAGIDEQFFGPGTRLTVL.

The chain's CDR3 is CAISDVQGRPYEQYF. CDR3 sequence (DNA): TGTGCCATCAGTGACGTACAGGGGCGCCCTTACGAGCAGTACTTC. V and J are TRBV10-3 and TRBJ2-7, with 7 bases lining up with TRBD1. This CDR3 has 15 residues. The V and J ends lost 3 bases and 4 bases, in that order; junction bases with no gene match: 9. CDR1 and CDR2 (germline): ENHRY, SYGVKD.

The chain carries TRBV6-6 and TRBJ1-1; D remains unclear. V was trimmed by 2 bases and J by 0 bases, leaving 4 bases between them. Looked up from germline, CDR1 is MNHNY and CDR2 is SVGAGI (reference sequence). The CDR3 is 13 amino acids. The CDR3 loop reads CASSYTMNTEAFF. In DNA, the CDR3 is TGTGCCAGCAGTTACACAATGAACACTGAAGCTTTCTTT.

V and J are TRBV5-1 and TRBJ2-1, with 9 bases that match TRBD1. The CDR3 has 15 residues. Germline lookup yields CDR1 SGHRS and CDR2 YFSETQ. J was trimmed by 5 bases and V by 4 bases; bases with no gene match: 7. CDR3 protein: CASSEGQGLDNEQFF. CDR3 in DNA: TGCGCCAGCAGCGAGGGACAGGGTTTGGACAATGAGCAGTTCTTC.

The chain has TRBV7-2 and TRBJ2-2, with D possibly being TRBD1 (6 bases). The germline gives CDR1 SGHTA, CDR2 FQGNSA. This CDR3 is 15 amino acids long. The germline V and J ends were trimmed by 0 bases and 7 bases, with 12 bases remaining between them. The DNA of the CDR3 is TGTGCCAGCAGCTTAGCGGACAGCTTGAGCGGGGAGCTGTTTTTT. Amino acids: CASSLADSLSGELFF.

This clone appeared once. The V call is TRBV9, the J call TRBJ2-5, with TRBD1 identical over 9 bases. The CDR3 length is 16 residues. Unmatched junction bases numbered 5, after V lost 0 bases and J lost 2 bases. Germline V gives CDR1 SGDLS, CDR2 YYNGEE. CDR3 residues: CASSVGGTGNQETQYF. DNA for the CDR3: TGTGCCAGCAGCGTAGGAGGGACAGGGAATCAAGAGACCCAGTACTTC. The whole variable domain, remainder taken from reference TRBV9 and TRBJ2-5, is DSGVTQTPKHLITATGQRVTLRCSPRSGDLSVYWYQQSLDQGLQFLIQYYNGEERAKGNILERFSAQQFPDLHSELNLSSLELGDSALYFCASSVGGTGNQETQYFGPGTRLLVL.